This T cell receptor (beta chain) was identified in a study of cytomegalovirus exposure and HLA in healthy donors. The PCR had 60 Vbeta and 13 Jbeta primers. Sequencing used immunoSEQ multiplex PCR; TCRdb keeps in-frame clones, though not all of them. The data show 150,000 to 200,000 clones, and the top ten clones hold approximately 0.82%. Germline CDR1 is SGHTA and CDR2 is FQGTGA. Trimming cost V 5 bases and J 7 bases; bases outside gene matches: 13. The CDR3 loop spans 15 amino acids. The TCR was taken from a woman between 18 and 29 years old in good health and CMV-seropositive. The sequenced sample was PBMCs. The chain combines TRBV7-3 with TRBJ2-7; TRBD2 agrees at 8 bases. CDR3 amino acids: CASSPGPAGAGEQYF. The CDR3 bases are TGTGCCAGCAGCCCTGGGCCAGCGGGGGCGGGGGAGCAGTACTTC.